Listed below are T cell receptor beta chains from one sample, sequenced in a study of blood T cells in healthy people across ages. MiXCR, applied by TCRdb to the 5' RACE reads, yields one record per CDR3 protein. The sample carries around 2 million distinct CDR3 sequences, about two fifths recorded once. The sample was blood. All receptors derive from a human donor in good health. CDR3s include the opening cysteine and the closing phenylalanine or tryptophan. Fields, in order: clone size, J gene, V gene, D gene, CDR3 protein, CDR3 DNA. The D gene is left open where the match is weak. The size field is filled for only some rows; it gives once, few, many or a size class.

size: .; J: TRBJ2-7; V: TRBV5-5; D: .; CDR3: CASSGRINERYF; DNA: TGTGCCAGCTCCGGCAGGATCAACGAGCGGTACTTC
size: .; J: TRBJ1-1; V: TRBV2; D: .; CDR3: CASSSRQAVELAFF; DNA: TGTGCCAGCAGCTCCCGACAGGCGGTGGAGTTAGCTTTCTTT
size: few; J: TRBJ1-2; V: TRBV6-5; D: .; CDR3: CASSYRGRVYGYTF; DNA: TGTGCCAGCAGTTACCGCGGCCGAGTCTATGGCTACACCTTC
size: .; J: TRBJ1-3; V: TRBV28; D: .; CDR3: CASTPMGLGSGNTIYF; DNA: TGTGCCAGCACCCCCATGGGGTTGGGGTCTGGAAACACCATATATTTT
size: .; J: TRBJ2-7; V: TRBV7-2; D: .; CDR3: CASSLAGTLGSEQYF; DNA: TGTGCCAGCAGCTTAGCCGGGACCCTGGGGAGTGAGCAGTACTTC
size: .; J: TRBJ1-1; V: TRBV2; D: .; CDR3: CASKLTQGNTEAFF; DNA: TGTGCCAGCAAATTGACCCAGGGCAACACTGAAGCTTTCTTT
size: many; J: TRBJ2-7; V: TRBV10-3; D: .; CDR3: CAISESGEQYF; DNA: TGTGCCATCAGTGAGTCGGGGGAGCAGTACTTC
size: .; J: TRBJ1-1; V: TRBV21-1; D: .; CDR3: CASSKGGAGGCGNTEAFF; DNA: TGTGCCAGCAGCAAAGGGGGGGCAGGGGGCTGCGGGAACACTGAAGCTTTCTTT
size: .; J: TRBJ2-7; V: TRBV12-3/TRBV12-4; D: .; CDR3: CASSWTPPGEQYF; DNA: TGTGCCAGCAGTTGGACCCCTCCCGGCGAGCAGTACTTC
size: .; J: TRBJ1-6; V: TRBV7-8; D: .; CDR3: CASSPAGALSSPLHF; DNA: TGTGCCAGCAGCCCCGCTGGGGCTCTGAGCTCACCCCTCCACTTT
size: few; J: TRBJ2-1; V: TRBV7-9; D: TRBD1; CDR3: CASSLKGQGNIYNEQFF; DNA: TGTGCCAGCAGCTTAAAGGGACAGGGGAATATCTACAATGAGCAGTTCTTC
size: .; J: TRBJ2-5; V: TRBV9; D: TRBD1; CDR3: CASSAYSTGTAFQETQYF; DNA: TGTGCCAGCAGCGCCTACTCCACCGGGACAGCCTTCCAAGAGACCCAGTACTTC
size: .; J: TRBJ1-1; V: TRBV7-2; D: TRBD1; CDR3: CASSRDRVQAEAFF; DNA: TGTGCCAGCAGTCGGGACAGGGTGCAGGCTGAAGCTTTCTTT
size: .; J: TRBJ1-4; V: TRBV12-3/TRBV12-4; D: .; CDR3: CASSLDSGSGEKLFF; DNA: TGTGCCAGCAGTTTGGATTCAGGGTCGGGGGAAAAACTGTTTTTT
size: .; J: TRBJ2-2; V: TRBV4-1; D: .; CDR3: CASSQGRELFF; DNA: TGCGCCAGCAGCCAAGGCCGGGAGCTGTTTTTT
size: .; J: TRBJ1-1; V: TRBV29-1; D: .; CDR3: CSVNDGAEAFF; DNA: TGCAGCGTCAATGACGGGGCTGAAGCTTTCTTT
size: .; J: TRBJ1-2; V: TRBV12-3/TRBV12-4; D: TRBD1; CDR3: CASTYGQGGGYTF; DNA: TGTGCCAGCACCTATGGACAGGGTGGAGGCTACACCTTC
size: .; J: TRBJ2-6; V: TRBV4-2; D: .; CDR3: CASSQDTAEDSGANVLTF; DNA: TGTGCCAGCAGCCAAGATACTGCGGAGGACTCTGGGGCCAACGTCCTGACTTTC
size: .; J: TRBJ2-6; V: TRBV28; D: .; CDR3: CASSLHGPGAEGANVLTF; DNA: TGTGCCAGCAGTTTACACGGACCGGGGGCGGAAGGGGCCAACGTCCTGACTTTC
size: few; J: TRBJ1-2; V: TRBV5-1; D: .; CDR3: CASSPRYGYTF; DNA: TGTGCCAGCAGCCCTCGATATGGCTACACCTTC
size: .; J: TRBJ1-2; V: TRBV7-3; D: .; CDR3: CASSSSTVYGYTF; DNA: TGTGCCAGCAGCTCCTCGACAGTCTATGGCTACACCTTC
size: few; J: TRBJ1-4; V: TRBV7-9; D: .; CDR3: CASSPWTESDEKLFF; DNA: TGTGCCAGCAGCCCGTGGACCGAGTCGGATGAAAAACTGTTTTTT
size: .; J: TRBJ2-3; V: TRBV6-6; D: TRBD2; CDR3: CATSGGAVDTQYF; DNA: TGTGCCACTAGCGGGGGGGCCGTGGATACGCAGTATTTT
size: few; J: TRBJ2-3; V: TRBV6-2/TRBV6-3; D: TRBD2; CDR3: CASRRLAGGTTDTQYF; DNA: TGTGCCAGCAGACGACTAGCGGGGGGGACCACAGATACGCAGTATTTT
size: once; J: TRBJ1-1; V: TRBV5-1; D: TRBD1; CDR3: CASSPRTGPTMNTEAFF; DNA: TGCGCCAGCAGCCCGAGGACAGGACCGACCATGAACACTGAAGCTTTCTTT
size: few; J: TRBJ2-7; V: TRBV7-2; D: TRBD2; CDR3: CASSRTFLAGGLYEQYF; DNA: TGTGCCAGCAGCCGGACGTTCTTAGCGGGGGGGCTCTACGAGCAGTACTTC
size: .; J: TRBJ2-1; V: TRBV3-1; D: .; CDR3: CASSQSWILSGETQFF; DNA: TGTGCCAGCAGCCAGTCGTGGATTCTAAGTGGGGAGACCCAGTTCTTC
size: .; J: TRBJ1-1; V: TRBV10-3; D: .; CDR3: CAIRAPWDAEAFF; DNA: TGTGCCATCAGGGCTCCCTGGGACGCTGAAGCTTTCTTT
size: .; J: TRBJ2-1; V: TRBV3-1; D: TRBD2; CDR3: CASSQVLAGPNEQFF; DNA: TGTGCCAGCAGCCAAGTTTTAGCGGGTCCGAATGAGCAGTTCTTC
size: few; J: TRBJ1-5; V: TRBV29-1; D: TRBD1; CDR3: CSVGGGTGGQPQHF; DNA: TGCAGCGTTGGGGGTGGGACAGGGGGTCAGCCCCAGCATTTT
size: .; J: TRBJ2-1; V: TRBV20-1; D: .; CDR3: CSASGGHNEQFF; DNA: TGCAGTGCTAGCGGGGGTCACAATGAGCAGTTCTTC
size: few; J: TRBJ2-3; V: TRBV11-2; D: TRBD2; CDR3: CASSTRLAGFTDTQYF; DNA: TGTGCCAGCAGCACCAGACTAGCGGGGTTTACAGATACGCAGTATTTT
size: few; J: TRBJ1-1; V: TRBV29-1; D: TRBD1; CDR3: CSVDIVGQGADEAFF; DNA: TGCAGCGTTGATATAGTAGGACAGGGAGCGGATGAAGCTTTCTTT
size: once; J: TRBJ2-1; V: TRBV29-1; D: TRBD1; CDR3: CSVETPGGSSSYNEQFF; DNA: TGCAGCGTTGAAACTCCAGGGGGATCCAGCTCCTACAATGAGCAGTTCTTC
size: .; J: TRBJ2-4; V: TRBV12-3/TRBV12-4; D: TRBD1; CDR3: CASSPGSGTAFGQYF; DNA: TGTGCCAGCAGTCCTGGATCCGGGACAGCCTTCGGACAGTACTTC
size: .; J: TRBJ1-2; V: TRBV12-3/TRBV12-4; D: .; CDR3: CASSQDGWQSWGYTF; DNA: TGTGCCAGCAGCCAGGACGGTTGGCAATCGTGGGGCTACACCTTC
size: once; J: TRBJ2-2; V: TRBV29-1; D: .; CDR3: CSVGHRDGTGELFF; DNA: TGCAGCGTTGGTCATAGGGATGGCACCGGGGAGCTGTTTTTT
size: .; J: TRBJ1-5; V: TRBV4-3; D: .; CDR3: CASSQDGGIGQPQHF; DNA: TGCGCCAGCAGCCAAGATGGAGGGATCGGTCAGCCCCAGCATTTT
size: .; J: TRBJ1-2; V: TRBV6-2/TRBV6-3; D: .; CDR3: CASSYGRDYYGYTF; DNA: TGTGCCAGCAGTTACGGCAGAGACTACTATGGCTACACCTTC
size: .; J: TRBJ2-7; V: TRBV4-1; D: .; CDR3: CASSQETGRYYEQYF; DNA: TGCGCCAGCAGCCAAGAAACAGGGAGGTACTACGAGCAGTACTTC
size: .; J: TRBJ1-2; V: TRBV7-9; D: .; CDR3: CASSFPRDSGVDHGYTF; DNA: TGTGCCAGCAGCTTCCCCCGGGACTCAGGGGTCGACCATGGCTACACCTTC
size: .; J: TRBJ2-1; V: TRBV9; D: .; CDR3: CASSVVGNNNEQFF; DNA: TGTGCCAGCAGCGTAGTCGGGAATAACAATGAGCAGTTCTTC
size: once; J: TRBJ1-2; V: TRBV29-1; D: .; CDR3: CSVPGPGSNGYTF; DNA: TGCAGCGTTCCCGGACCAGGGTCAAATGGCTACACCTTC
size: few; J: TRBJ2-1; V: TRBV4-1; D: .; CDR3: CASSLPLSGSEQFF; DNA: TGCGCCAGCAGCCTCCCTTTGTCCGGTAGTGAGCAGTTCTTC
size: few; J: TRBJ1-2; V: TRBV28; D: .; CDR3: CASMRETGYGYTF; DNA: TGTGCCAGTATGCGGGAAACTGGGTATGGCTACACCTTC
size: .; J: TRBJ2-1; V: TRBV29-1; D: TRBD1; CDR3: CSVEGTRDRGYNEQFF; DNA: TGCAGCGTTGAGGGGACCCGGGACAGGGGCTACAATGAGCAGTTCTTC
size: .; J: TRBJ2-7; V: TRBV20-1; D: TRBD1; CDR3: CSARDIAGTGYF; DNA: TGCAGTGCTAGAGATATAGCCGGGACAGGGTACTTC
size: few; J: TRBJ2-7; V: TRBV2; D: TRBD2; CDR3: CASKKRGKDNEQYF; DNA: TGTGCCAGCAAGAAGCGGGGCAAGGACAATGAGCAGTACTTC
size: .; J: TRBJ1-4; V: TRBV7-2; D: .; CDR3: CASSHDSRQNSGKLFF; DNA: TGTGCCAGCAGCCATGACTCAAGACAGAACTCAGGAAAACTGTTTTTT
size: many; J: TRBJ2-5; V: TRBV7-2; D: .; CDR3: CASSQRQETQYF; DNA: TGTGCCAGCAGCCAGAGACAAGAGACCCAGTACTTC
size: .; J: TRBJ2-3; V: TRBV29-1; D: .; CDR3: CSVISGVSDTQYF; DNA: TGCAGCGTGATCTCAGGGGTCTCAGATACGCAGTATTTT
size: .; J: TRBJ2-3; V: TRBV11-2; D: .; CDR3: CAAGASADTQYF; DNA: TGTGCGGCGGGGGCGAGTGCAGATACGCAGTATTTT
size: few; J: TRBJ1-2; V: TRBV20-1; D: TRBD1; CDR3: CSARATGGYGYTF; DNA: TGCAGTGCTAGGGCGACAGGGGGCTATGGCTACACCTTC
size: .; J: TRBJ2-3; V: TRBV11-1; D: .; CDR3: CASSPQRWVRRSSSSTDTQYF; DNA: TGTGCCAGCAGCCCACAACGGTGGGTTCGCCGGTCCTCCTCTAGCACAGATACGCAGTATTTT